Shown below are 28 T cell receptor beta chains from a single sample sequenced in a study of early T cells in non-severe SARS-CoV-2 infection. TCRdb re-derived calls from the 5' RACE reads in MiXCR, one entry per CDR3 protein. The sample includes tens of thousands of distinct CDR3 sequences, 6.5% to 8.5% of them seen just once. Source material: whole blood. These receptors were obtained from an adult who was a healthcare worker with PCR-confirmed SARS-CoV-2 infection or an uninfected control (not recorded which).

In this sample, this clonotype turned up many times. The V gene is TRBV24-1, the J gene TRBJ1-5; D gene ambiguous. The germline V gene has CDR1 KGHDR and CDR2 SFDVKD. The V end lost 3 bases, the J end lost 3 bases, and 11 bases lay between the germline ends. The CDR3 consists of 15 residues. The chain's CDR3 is CATSDARAPNQPQHF. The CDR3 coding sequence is TGTGCCACCAGTGATGCCCGGGCCCCCAATCAGCCCCAGCATTTT.

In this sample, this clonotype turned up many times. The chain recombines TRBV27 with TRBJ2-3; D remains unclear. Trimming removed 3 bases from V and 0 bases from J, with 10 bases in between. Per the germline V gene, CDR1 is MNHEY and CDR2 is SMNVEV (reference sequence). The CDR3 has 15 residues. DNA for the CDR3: TGTGCCAGCAGTTTGGACGGCGCAAGCACAGATACGCAGTATTTT. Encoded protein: CASSLDGASTDTQYF.

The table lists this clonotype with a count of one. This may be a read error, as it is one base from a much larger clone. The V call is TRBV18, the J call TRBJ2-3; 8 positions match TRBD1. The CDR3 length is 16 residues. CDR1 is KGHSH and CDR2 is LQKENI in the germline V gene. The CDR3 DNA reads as TGTGCCAGCCCACCACCGGTCAGGGGGCTGGAGGATACGCAGTATTTT. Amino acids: CASPPPVRGLEDTQYF. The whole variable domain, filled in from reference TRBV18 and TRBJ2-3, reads NAGVMQNPRHLVRRRGQEARLRCSPMKGHSHVYWYRQLPEEGLKFMVYLQKENIIDESGMPKERFSAEFPKEGPSILRIQQVVRGDSAAYFCASPPPVRGLEDTQYFGPGTRLTVL.

The CDR3 nucleotides read TGTGCCAGCAGCGTCCGGAGCCCTAACATTCAGTACTTC. Its translation: CASSVRSPNIQYF. V and J are TRBV28 and TRBJ2-4; D unclear. This CDR3 contains 13 residues. Germline V gene data show CDR1 as MDHEN and CDR2 as SYDVKM. Trimming took off 6 bases at V and 7 bases at J, with 13 bases between the two ends.

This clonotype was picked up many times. CDR3 amino acids: CSARPAADSYNEQFF. DNA of the CDR3: TGCAGTGCTAGACCAGCGGCAGACTCCTACAATGAGCAGTTCTTC. The V and J genes are TRBV20-1 and TRBJ2-1; a weak D match, TRBD2 (5 bases). Germline CDR1 reads DFQATT; CDR2 reads SNEGSKA (reference sequence). Trimming stripped 2 bases from V and 0 bases from J, with 11 bases between. This CDR3 contains 15 residues.

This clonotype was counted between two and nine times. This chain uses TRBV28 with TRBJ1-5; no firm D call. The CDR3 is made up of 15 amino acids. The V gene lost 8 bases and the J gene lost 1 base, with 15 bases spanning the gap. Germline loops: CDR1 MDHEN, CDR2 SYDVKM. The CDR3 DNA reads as TGTGCCAGCCCCGCCGGGAGGGAGAGCAATCAGCCCCAGCATTTT. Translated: CASPAGRESNQPQHF.

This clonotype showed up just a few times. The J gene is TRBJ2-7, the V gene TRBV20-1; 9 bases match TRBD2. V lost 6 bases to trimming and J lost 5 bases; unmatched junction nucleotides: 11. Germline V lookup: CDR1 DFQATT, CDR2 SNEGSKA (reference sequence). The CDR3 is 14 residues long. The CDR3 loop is CSALRAGGPDEQYF. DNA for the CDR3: TGCAGTGCCTTAAGGGCGGGAGGGCCCGACGAGCAGTACTTC.

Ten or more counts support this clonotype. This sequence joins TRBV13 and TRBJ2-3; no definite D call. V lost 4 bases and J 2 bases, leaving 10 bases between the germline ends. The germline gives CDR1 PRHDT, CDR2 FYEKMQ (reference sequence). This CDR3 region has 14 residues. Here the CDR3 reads CASSSPGLTDTQYF. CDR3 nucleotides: TGTGCCAGCAGCTCCCCGGGCCTCACAGATACGCAGTATTTT.

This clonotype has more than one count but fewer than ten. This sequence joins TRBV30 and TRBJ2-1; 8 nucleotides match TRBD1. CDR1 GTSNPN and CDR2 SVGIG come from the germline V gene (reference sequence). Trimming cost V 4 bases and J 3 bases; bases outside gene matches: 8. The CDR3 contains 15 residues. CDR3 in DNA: TGTGCCTGGAATCCCGGGACAGGCTACTACAATGAGCAGTTCTTC. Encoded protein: CAWNPGTGYYNEQFF.

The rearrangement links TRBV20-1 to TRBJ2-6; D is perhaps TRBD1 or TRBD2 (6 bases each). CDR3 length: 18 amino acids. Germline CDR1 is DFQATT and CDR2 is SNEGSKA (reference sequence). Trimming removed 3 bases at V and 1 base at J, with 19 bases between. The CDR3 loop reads CSARGGTHTQSGANVLTF. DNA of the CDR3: TGCAGTGCTAGGGGCGGGACACATACTCAATCTGGGGCCAACGTCCTGACTTTC.

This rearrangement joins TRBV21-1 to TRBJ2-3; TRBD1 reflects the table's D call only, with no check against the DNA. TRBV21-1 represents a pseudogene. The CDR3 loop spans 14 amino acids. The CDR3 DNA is TGTGCCAGCTTAAGGGGAAGAGATGGAGATACGCAGTATTTT. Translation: CASLRGRDGDTQYF.

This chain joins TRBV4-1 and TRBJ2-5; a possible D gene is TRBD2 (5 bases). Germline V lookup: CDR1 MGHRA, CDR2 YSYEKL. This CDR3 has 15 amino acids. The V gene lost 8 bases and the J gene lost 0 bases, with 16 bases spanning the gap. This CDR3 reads CASQRQTGYQETQYF. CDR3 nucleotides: TGCGCCAGCCAGCGGCAAACTGGGTACCAAGAGACCCAGTACTTC.

CDR3 DNA: TGTGCCAGCAGCCATAGACCCCCCGGGACAGGCTACTACGAGCAGTACTTC. Translation: CASSHRPPGTGYYEQYF. The chain carries TRBV12-3 or TRBV12-4 and TRBJ2-7; TRBD1 aligns across 8 bases. Losses at the gene ends were 6 bases for V and 3 bases for J; bases not matched to a gene: 16. CDR3 length equals 17 residues.

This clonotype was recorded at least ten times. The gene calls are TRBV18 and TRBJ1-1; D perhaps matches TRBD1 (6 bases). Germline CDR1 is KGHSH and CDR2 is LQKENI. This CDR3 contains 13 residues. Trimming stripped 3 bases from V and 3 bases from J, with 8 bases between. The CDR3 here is CASSPNRDTEAFF. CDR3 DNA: TGTGCCAGCTCACCGAACAGGGACACTGAAGCTTTCTTT.

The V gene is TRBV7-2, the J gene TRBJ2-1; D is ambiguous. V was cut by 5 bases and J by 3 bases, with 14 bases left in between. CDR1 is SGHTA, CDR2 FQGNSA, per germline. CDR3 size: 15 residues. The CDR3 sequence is CASSRIASGYNEQFF. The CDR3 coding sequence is TGTGCCAGCAGCCGAATAGCATCGGGCTACAATGAGCAGTTCTTC.

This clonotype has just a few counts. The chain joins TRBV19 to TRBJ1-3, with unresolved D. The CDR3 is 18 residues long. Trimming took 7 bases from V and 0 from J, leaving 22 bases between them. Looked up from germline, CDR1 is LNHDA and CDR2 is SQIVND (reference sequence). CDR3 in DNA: TGTGCCAGTATTAATGACCTGGGGAGCGCAAACTCTGGAAACACCATATATTTT. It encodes CASINDLGSANSGNTIYF. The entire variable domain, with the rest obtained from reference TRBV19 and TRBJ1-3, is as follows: DGGITQSPKYLFRKEGQNVTLSCEQNLNHDAMYWYRQDPGQGLRLIYYSQIVNDFQKGDIAEGYSVSREKKESFPLTVTSAQKNPTAFYLCASINDLGSANSGNTIYFGEGSWLTVV.

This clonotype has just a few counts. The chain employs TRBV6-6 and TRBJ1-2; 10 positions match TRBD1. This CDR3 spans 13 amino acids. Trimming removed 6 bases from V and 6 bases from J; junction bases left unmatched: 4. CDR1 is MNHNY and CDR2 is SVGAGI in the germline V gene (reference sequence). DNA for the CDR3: TGTGCCAGCAGACGCGGGACAGGGGATGGCTACACCTTC. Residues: CASRRGTGDGYTF.

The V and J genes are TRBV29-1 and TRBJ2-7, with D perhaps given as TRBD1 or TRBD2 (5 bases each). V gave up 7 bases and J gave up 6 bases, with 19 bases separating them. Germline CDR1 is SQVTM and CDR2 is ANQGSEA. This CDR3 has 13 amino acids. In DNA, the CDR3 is TGCAGCGCCTCCGGGACGGCCCCCCTCGAGCAGTACTTC. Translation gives CSASGTAPLEQYF.

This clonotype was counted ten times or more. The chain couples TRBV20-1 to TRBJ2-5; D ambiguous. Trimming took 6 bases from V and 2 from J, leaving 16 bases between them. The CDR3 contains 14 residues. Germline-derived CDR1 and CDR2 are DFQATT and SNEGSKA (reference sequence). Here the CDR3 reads CSAQVGLLQETQYF. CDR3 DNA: TGCAGTGCCCAGGTGGGCTTACTACAAGAGACCCAGTACTTC.

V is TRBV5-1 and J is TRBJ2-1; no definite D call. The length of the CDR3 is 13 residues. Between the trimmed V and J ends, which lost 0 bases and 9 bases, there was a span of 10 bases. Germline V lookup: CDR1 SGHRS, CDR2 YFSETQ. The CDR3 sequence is CASSLVVATEQFF. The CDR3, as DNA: TGCGCCAGCAGCTTGGTTGTGGCAACTGAGCAGTTCTTC. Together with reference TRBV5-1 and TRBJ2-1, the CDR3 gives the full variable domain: KAGVTQTPRYLIKTRGQQVTLSCSPISGHRSVSWYQQTPGQGLQFLFEYFSETQRNKGNFPGRFSGRQFSNSRSEMNVSTLELGDSALYLCASSLVVATEQFFGPGTRLTVL.

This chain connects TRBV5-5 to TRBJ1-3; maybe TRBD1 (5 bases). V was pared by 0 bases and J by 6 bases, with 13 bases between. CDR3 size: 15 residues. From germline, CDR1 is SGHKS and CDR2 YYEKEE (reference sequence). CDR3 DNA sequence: TGTGCCAGCAGCTTGGTGGCAGGGACTGAAAACACCATATATTTT. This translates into CASSLVAGTENTIYF.

The CDR3 protein is CSVGRDHSYNEQFF. CDR3 nucleotides: TGCAGCGTAGGCCGGGACCACTCCTACAATGAGCAGTTCTTC. V usage is TRBV29-1 and J usage is TRBJ2-1, with D perhaps given as TRBD1 or TRBD2 (5 bases each). Trimming took off 6 bases at V and 0 bases at J, with 12 bases between the two ends. The germline V gene has CDR1 SQVTM and CDR2 ANQGSEA. The CDR3 length is 14 residues.

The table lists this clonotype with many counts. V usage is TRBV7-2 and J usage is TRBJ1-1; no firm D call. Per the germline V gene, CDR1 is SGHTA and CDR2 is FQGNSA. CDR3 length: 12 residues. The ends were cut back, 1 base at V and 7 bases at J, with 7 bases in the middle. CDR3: CASSLDGIEAFF. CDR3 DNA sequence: TGTGCCAGCAGCTTAGACGGGATTGAAGCTTTCTTT.

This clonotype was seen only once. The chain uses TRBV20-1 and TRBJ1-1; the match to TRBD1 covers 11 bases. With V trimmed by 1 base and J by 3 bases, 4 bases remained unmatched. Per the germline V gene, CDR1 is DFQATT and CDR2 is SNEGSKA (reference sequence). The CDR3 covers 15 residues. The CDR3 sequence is CSARGDRGSDTEAFF. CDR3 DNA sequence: TGCAGTGCTAGAGGGGACAGGGGGTCGGACACTGAAGCTTTCTTT.

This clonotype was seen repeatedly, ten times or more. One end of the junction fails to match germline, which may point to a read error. In DNA form, the CDR3 reads TGCAGCGCTGAAGGAGGGGGTTACAATGAGCAGTTCTTC. It codes for CSAEGGGYNEQFF. J is TRBJ2-1 and V is TRBV29-1; tentatively, D is TRBD1 or TRBD2 (6 bases each). Germline values: CDR1 SQVTM, CDR2 ANQGSEA. This CDR3 has 13 amino acids.

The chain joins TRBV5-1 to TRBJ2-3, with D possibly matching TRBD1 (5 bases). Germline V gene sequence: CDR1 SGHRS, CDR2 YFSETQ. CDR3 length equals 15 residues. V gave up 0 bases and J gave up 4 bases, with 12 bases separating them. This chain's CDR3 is CASSLVGLEADTQYF. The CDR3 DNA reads TGCGCCAGCAGCTTGGTGGGGCTAGAGGCAGATACGCAGTATTTT.

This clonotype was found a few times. CDR3 protein: CARAGTDNHSTNEKLFF. The CDR3 nucleotides are TGCGCCAGGGCAGGGACAGACAACCACTCAACTAATGAAAAACTGTTTTTT. The V call is TRBV10-2, the J call TRBJ1-4, with 7 bases identical to TRBD1. V shed 9 bases and J 0 bases; nucleotides not matched to a gene: 13. Germline V gene data show CDR1 as WSHSY and CDR2 as SAAADI. This CDR3 comprises 17 residues.

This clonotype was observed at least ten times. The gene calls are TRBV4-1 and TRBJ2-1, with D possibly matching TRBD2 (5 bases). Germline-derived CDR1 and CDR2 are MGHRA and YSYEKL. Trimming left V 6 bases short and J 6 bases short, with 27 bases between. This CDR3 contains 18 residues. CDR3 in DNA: TGCGCCAGCAGACAACACTCGGGTGTCCCCAAGAGGGCCAATGAGCAGTTCTTC. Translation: CASRQHSGVPKRANEQFF.